The 2 T cell receptor beta chains listed next were all sequenced from one sample in a study of blood T cell repertoires in COVID-19 (dated by TCRdb to 2020 to 2021). Library preparation used the immunoSEQ multiplex PCR assay. TCRdb provides this immuneACCESS table in a form limited to in-frame rearrangements. Some clones are lacking; in checked studies, under half of them reflect an unresolved V gene, and why the rest are absent is not known. The sample includes approximately 24,000 clones, with 87% observed a single time. 25% of the sample is held by the ten biggest clonotypes. The sequencing sample was made of peripheral blood. The receptor source for this set is a human donor with active COVID-19. The donor label of this sample is uncertain.

The genes are TRBV7-9 and TRBJ1-1, with unresolved D. Germline assignment: CDR1 SEHNR and CDR2 FQNEAQ (reference sequence). The ends were cut back, 5 bases at V and 0 bases at J, with 10 bases in the middle. This CDR3 contains 14 residues. CDR3 bases: TGTGCCAGCAGCCATACTAGTTTGAACACTGAAGCTTTCTTT. Translating gives CASSHTSLNTEAFF.

This chain joins TRBV15 and TRBJ2-2; 8 bases match TRBD1. This CDR3 has 16 amino acids. V gave up 6 bases and J gave up 3 bases; unmatched junction bases: 9. Germline-derived CDR1 and CDR2 are LNHNV and YYDKDF (reference sequence). The CDR3 sequence is CATRGRDRLYTGELFF. Here the CDR3 DNA reads TGTGCCACCAGAGGCCGGGACAGGCTTTACACCGGGGAGCTGTTTTTT.